Presented here are 5 T cell receptor beta chains from one specimen sequenced in a study of blood T cells in healthy people across ages. Using a J-beta primer mix together with a sample-barcoded 5' primer, a second PCR was run for about 6 to 12 cycles. TCRdb reprocessed the 5' RACE reads via MiXCR and lists one record per CDR3 protein. The sample comprises about 1.4 million distinct CDR3 sequences, almost 60% of which are singletons, and 5% to 7% rests with the top ten. Sequences were obtained from blood. The receptors shown here come from a man younger than 35 in good health.

The chain's CDR3 is CASSFRTGAGETQYF. The DNA for the CDR3 is TGTGCCAGCAGCTTTAGGACAGGGGCAGGAGAGACCCAGTACTTC. V usage is TRBV5-6 and J usage is TRBJ2-5; TRBD1 aligns across 9 bases. Germline CDR1 is SGHDT and CDR2 is YYEEEE. The CDR3 covers 15 residues. V dropped 2 bases and J dropped 4; count of bases not matched to a gene: 6.

The chain employs TRBV7-9 and TRBJ1-5; tentative D call: TRBD1 (5 bases). CDR1 and CDR2 (germline): SEHNR, FQNEAQ (reference sequence). The CDR3 length is 16 residues. Between the trimmed V and J ends, which lost 0 bases and 0 bases, there was a span of 9 bases. In DNA, the CDR3 is TGTGCCAGCAGCTTAGCTTTGGGGGTTAGCAATCAGCCCCAGCATTTT. Translated, it gives CASSLALGVSNQPQHF. Full variable domain (outside the CDR3, taken from reference TRBV7-9 and TRBJ1-5): DTGVSQNPRHKITKRGQNVTFRCDPISEHNRLYWYRQTLGQGPEFLTYFQNEAQLEKSRLLSDRFSAERPKGSFSTLEIQRTEQGDSAMYLCASSLALGVSNQPQHFGDGTRLSIL.

The chain has TRBV27 and TRBJ2-3; D unresolved. The V and J ends lost 3 bases and 9 bases respectively, with 22 bases between them. Germline CDR1 and CDR2: MNHEY and SMNVEV (reference sequence). The CDR3 sequence is 16 residues long. CDR3 sequence (DNA): TGTGCCAGCAGTTTGTGTGGGGTTTGGCGTCAAAGCACGCAGTATTTT. Its protein is CASSLCGVWRQSTQYF.

The chain links TRBV7-9 to TRBJ2-1; 7 positions agree with TRBD2. V lost 7 bases and J lost 4; bases outside the gene matches: 10. There are 15 residues in the CDR3. Germline V gene sequence: CDR1 SEHNR, CDR2 FQNEAQ (reference sequence). CDR3 loop: CASNEQGGAYNEQFF. Written as DNA, the CDR3 is TGTGCCAGCAACGAGCAGGGAGGGGCTTACAATGAGCAGTTCTTC. The full variable domain, completed using reference TRBV7-9 and TRBJ2-1, is DTGVSQNPRHKITKRGQNVTFRCDPISEHNRLYWYRQTLGQGPEFLTYFQNEAQLEKSRLLSDRFSAERPKGSFSTLEIQRTEQGDSAMYLCASNEQGGAYNEQFFGPGTRLTVL.

The chain employs TRBV10-3 and TRBJ1-6; D remains ambiguous. There are 12 residues in the CDR3. Trimming took off 11 bases at V and 4 bases at J, with 9 bases between the two ends. Germline V CDR1 and CDR2: ENHRY, SYGVKD. The CDR3 is CAPDLYNSPLHF. DNA of the CDR3: TGTGCCCCGGACCTATATAATTCACCCCTCCACTTT.